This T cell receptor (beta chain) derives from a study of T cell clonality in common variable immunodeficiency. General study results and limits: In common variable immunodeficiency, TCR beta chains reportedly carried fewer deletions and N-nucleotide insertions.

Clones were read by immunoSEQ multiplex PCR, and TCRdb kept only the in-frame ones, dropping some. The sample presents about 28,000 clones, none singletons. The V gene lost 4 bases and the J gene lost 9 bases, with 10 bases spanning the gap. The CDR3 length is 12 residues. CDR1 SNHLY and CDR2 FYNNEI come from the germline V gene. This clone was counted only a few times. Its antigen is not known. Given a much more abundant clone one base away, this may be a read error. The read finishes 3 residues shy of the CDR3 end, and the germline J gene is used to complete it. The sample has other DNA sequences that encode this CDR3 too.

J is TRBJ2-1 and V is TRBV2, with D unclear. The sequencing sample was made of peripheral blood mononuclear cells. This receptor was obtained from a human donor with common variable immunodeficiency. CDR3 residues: CASSVTSAEQFF. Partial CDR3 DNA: TGTGCCAGCAGTGTGACGAGCGCTGAG.